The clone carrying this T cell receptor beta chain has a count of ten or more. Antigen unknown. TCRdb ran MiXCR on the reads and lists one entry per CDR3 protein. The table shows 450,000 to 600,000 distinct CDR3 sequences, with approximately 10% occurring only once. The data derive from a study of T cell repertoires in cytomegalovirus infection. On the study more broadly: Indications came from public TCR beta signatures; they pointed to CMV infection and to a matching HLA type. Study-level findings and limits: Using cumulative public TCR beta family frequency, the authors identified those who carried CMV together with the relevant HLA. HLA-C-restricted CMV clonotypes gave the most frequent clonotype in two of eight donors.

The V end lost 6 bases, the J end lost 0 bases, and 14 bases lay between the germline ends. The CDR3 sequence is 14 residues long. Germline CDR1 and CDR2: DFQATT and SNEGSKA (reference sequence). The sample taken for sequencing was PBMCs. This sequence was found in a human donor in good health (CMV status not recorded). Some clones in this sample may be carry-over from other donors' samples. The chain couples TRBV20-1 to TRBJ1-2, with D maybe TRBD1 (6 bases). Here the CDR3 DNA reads TGCAGTGCAAGAACGGAGGGGGCTAACTATGGCTACACCTTC. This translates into CSARTEGANYGYTF.